The table lists the clone carrying this T cell receptor beta chain with a few counts. No antigen is known for it. There are 15 residues in the CDR3. The V and J ends lost 5 bases and 6 bases, in that order; junction bases with no gene match: 9. Germline CDR1 SGHAT, CDR2 FQNNGV. This entry belongs to a study of beta chain features in type 1 diabetes. The investigators reverse transcribed all of the isolated RNA, so they sequenced expressed TCRB transcripts. Data came from immunoSEQ multiplex PCR; TCRdb stores just in-frame clones and leaves some out. This repertoire shows 500,000 to 800,000 clones, 9.5% to 15% found once; its top ten account for around 0.12%. Overall study findings and caveats: Moderately but significantly shorter TCRB CDR3s were found in Type 1 diabetes patients in all four CD4+ subsets.

A sort by CD45RO/CCR7/CD25/CD127/CD95/CD27 yielded CD4+ naive, central memory, regulatory and stem cell-like memory cells. The material sequenced was naive CD4+ T cells from blood. The clonotype was recovered from a man younger than 45 with type 1 diabetes. The chain employs TRBV11-2 and TRBJ2-3; 9 bases match TRBD1. CDR3 coding DNA: TGTGCCAGCAGCCCACAGGGGGCTATCTTGGATACGCAGTATTTT. It specifies CASSPQGAILDTQYF.